Each of the 13 T cell receptor beta chains below was sequenced from the same sample in a study of T cells in localized non-small cell lung cancer. Here immunoSEQ multiplex PCR was the method, and the copy in TCRdb shows in-frame clones only, minus some. The sample has 25,000 or so clones; more than 75% are singletons. This sample comprised peripheral blood, obtained before any cancer treatment. Every receptor here comes from a woman aged 40-69 years with stage I lung adenocarcinoma.

The chain uses TRBV5-1 and TRBJ2-7; D might be TRBD1 (5 bases). V was clipped by 0 bases and J by 4 bases, with 11 bases between them. Germline-derived CDR1 and CDR2 are SGHRS and YFSETQ. The length of the CDR3 is 14 residues. Written as DNA, the CDR3 is TGCGCCAGCAGCTTGGCTCAGGGTCAATACGAGCAGTACTTC. It yields the protein CASSLAQGQYEQYF.

This chain joins TRBV7-2 and TRBJ2-5; 9 bases are a match to TRBD1. Germline V gene sequence: CDR1 SGHTA, CDR2 FQGNSA. V lost 5 bases, J lost 3 bases, and 10 bases stayed unmatched. The CDR3 covers 16 residues. CDR3 amino acids: CASSMRGQGQKETQYF. DNA of the CDR3: TGTGCCAGCAGCATGAGGGGACAGGGCCAGAAAGAGACCCAGTACTTC. Together with reference TRBV7-2 and TRBJ2-5, the CDR3 gives the full variable domain: GAGVSQSPSNKVTEKGKDVELRCDPISGHTALYWYRQSLGQGLEFLIYFQGNSAPDKSGLPSDRFSAERTGGSVSTLTIQRTQQEDSAVYLCASSMRGQGQKETQYFGPGTRLLVL.

This sequence joins TRBV5-1 and TRBJ2-1; no reliable D call. The CDR3 runs 14 residues. The germline V gene has CDR1 SGHRS and CDR2 YFSETQ. V was pared by 2 bases and J by 0 bases, with 6 bases between. Written as DNA, the CDR3 is TGCGCCAGCAGCTTAAGCGTCTCCTACAATGAGCAGTTCTTC. Its translation: CASSLSVSYNEQFF.

The chain has TRBV5-5 and TRBJ1-1, with D tentatively TRBD1 (6 bases). V lost 0 bases and J lost 4, with 10 bases in between. CDR1 and CDR2 (germline): SGHKS, YYEKEE (reference sequence). The CDR3 totals 14 residues. As DNA, the CDR3 is TGTGCCAGCAGCTTGGGCCAGGGGAGCACTGAAGCTTTCTTT. Its translation: CASSLGQGSTEAFF.

The J gene is TRBJ2-2, the V gene TRBV5-8, with TRBD1 identical over 7 bases. From germline, CDR1 is SGHTS and CDR2 YDEGEE. V lost 4 bases, J lost 4 bases, and 7 bases stayed unmatched. The CDR3 covers 15 residues. In DNA, the CDR3 is TGTGCCAGCAGCGGGGGACAGCGAGGCACCGGGGAGCTGTTTTTT. This sequence encodes CASSGGQRGTGELFF.

The V and J genes are TRBV5-6 and TRBJ2-1; the D gene is possibly TRBD2 (5 bases). The germline V and J ends were trimmed by 5 bases and 6 bases, with 9 bases remaining between them. Germline V CDR1 and CDR2: SGHDT, YYEEEE. The CDR3 has 12 residues. In nucleotides, the CDR3 is TGTGCCAGCAGTCGGGGTGGCAATGAGCAGTTCTTC. Its protein product is CASSRGGNEQFF.

The chain couples TRBV6-1 to TRBJ1-6; tentative D call: TRBD1 (5 bases). Between the trimmed V and J ends, which lost 2 bases and 7 bases, there was a span of 12 bases. This CDR3 has 15 amino acids. In germline, CDR1 is MNHNS, CDR2 SASEGT. The CDR3: CASSELGRVNSPLHF. The DNA of the CDR3 is TGTGCCAGCAGTGAACTAGGCAGGGTCAATTCACCCCTCCACTTT.

This clone has just one count. The rearrangement uses TRBV6-6 and TRBJ1-2, with 9 bases aligning to TRBD1. The germline CDR1 and CDR2 sequences are MNHNY and SVGAGI (reference sequence). The V segment lost 4 bases and the J segment 6 bases; nucleotides outside the gene matches: 12. CDR3 size: 16 residues. This CDR3 reads CASSSRALQGAHGYTF. The DNA of the CDR3 is TGTGCCAGCAGTTCCAGAGCCTTACAGGGGGCGCATGGCTACACCTTC.

J is TRBJ2-7 and V is TRBV30, with 9 bases identical to TRBD1. The V gene end was trimmed by 2 bases and the J gene end by 4 bases; junction bases not matched to a gene: 6. The CDR3 is 14 amino acids. Germline values: CDR1 GTSNPN, CDR2 SVGIG (reference sequence). The CDR3 reads CAWSPDRGVYEQYF. CDR3 DNA: TGTGCCTGGAGTCCCGACAGGGGGGTATACGAGCAGTACTTC.

The chain carries TRBV27 and TRBJ2-3; possibly TRBD2 for D (7 bases). Trimming took 3 bases from V and 0 from J, leaving 19 bases between them. The CDR3 is 18 amino acids. CDR1 is MNHEY and CDR2 is SMNVEV in the germline V gene (reference sequence). The CDR3 region is CASSFSMRGGVSTDTQYF. The DNA for the CDR3 is TGTGCCAGCAGTTTCAGTATGCGAGGGGGGGTAAGCACAGATACGCAGTATTTT.

CDR3 loop: CASSQSPSGGGYGYTF. Written as DNA, the CDR3 is TGCGCCAGCAGCCAATCCCCGTCGGGGGGAGGCTATGGCTACACCTTC. The chain has TRBV4-3 and TRBJ1-2; perhaps TRBD1 as D (5 bases). V lost 2 bases and J 4 bases, leaving 17 bases between the germline ends. Germline CDR1 reads LGHNA; CDR2 reads YSLEER. The CDR3 has 16 residues.

This clone was counted between two and nine times. J is TRBJ2-5 and V is TRBV9; D uncertain. In germline, CDR1 is SGDLS, CDR2 YYNGEE. Trimming removed 0 bases from V and 1 base from J, with 4 bases in between. The CDR3 covers 13 residues. CDR3 DNA: TGTGCCAGCAGCGTAGGTCCCCAAGAGACCCAGTACTTC. It translates to CASSVGPQETQYF.

The chain recombines TRBV27 with TRBJ2-7, with TRBD1 matching 9 bases. The CDR3 runs 14 residues. J was trimmed by 4 bases and V by 5 bases; bases with no gene match: 6. CDR1 and CDR2 (germline): MNHEY, SMNVEV (reference sequence). Here the CDR3 reads CASSLGQGRYEQYF. The CDR3 DNA follows: TGTGCCAGCAGTCTCGGACAGGGGCGGTACGAGCAGTACTTC.